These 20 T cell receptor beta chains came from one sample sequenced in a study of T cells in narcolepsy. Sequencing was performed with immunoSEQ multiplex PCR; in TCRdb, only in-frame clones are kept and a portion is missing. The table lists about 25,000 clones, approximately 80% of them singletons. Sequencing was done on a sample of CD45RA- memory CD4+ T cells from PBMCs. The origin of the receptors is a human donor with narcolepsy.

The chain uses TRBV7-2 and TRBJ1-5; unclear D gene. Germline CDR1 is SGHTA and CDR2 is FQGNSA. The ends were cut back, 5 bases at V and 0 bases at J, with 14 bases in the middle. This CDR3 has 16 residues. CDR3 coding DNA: TGTGCCAGCAGCCTTAGATCTACCCCTAGCAATCAGCCCCAGCATTTT. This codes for CASSLRSTPSNQPQHF.

The CDR3 loop reads CASSQGRGGKTQYF. The CDR3 DNA follows: TGTGCCAGCTCACAGGGCAGGGGGGGAAAGACCCAGTACTTC. The rearrangement joins TRBV11-2 to TRBJ2-5; D could derive from TRBD1 or TRBD2 (7 bases each). Germline CDR1 is SGHAT and CDR2 is FQNNGV. The CDR3 is 14 residues long. Trimming removed 8 bases at V and 6 bases at J, with 19 bases between.

The DNA of the CDR3 is TGTGCCAGCAGCCGTTGGGGGGACCTAAAAAAGATAGCCAAAAACATTCAGTACTTC. Translating it yields CASSRWGDLKKIAKNIQYF. The chain couples TRBV11-3 to TRBJ2-4; a weak D match, TRBD2 (6 bases). Trimming pared 5 bases from V and 0 bases from J, leaving 23 bases between. The V gene's germline CDR1 is SGHNT and CDR2 YENEEA. CDR3 length equals 19 residues.

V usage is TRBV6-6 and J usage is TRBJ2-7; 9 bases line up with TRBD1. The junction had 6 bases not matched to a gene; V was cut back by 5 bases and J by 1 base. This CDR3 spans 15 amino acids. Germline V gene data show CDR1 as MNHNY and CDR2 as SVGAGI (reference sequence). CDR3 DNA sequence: TGTGCCAGCAGTCAAGGACAGGGGATTTCCTACGAGCAGTACTTC. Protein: CASSQGQGISYEQYF.

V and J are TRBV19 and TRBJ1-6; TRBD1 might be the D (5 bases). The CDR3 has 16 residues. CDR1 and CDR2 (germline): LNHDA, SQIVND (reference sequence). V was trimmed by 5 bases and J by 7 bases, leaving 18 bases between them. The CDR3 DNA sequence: TGTGCCAGTAGTGTCGTCGGGGCCGGGTTAAATTCACCCCTCCACTTT. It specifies CASSVVGAGLNSPLHF.

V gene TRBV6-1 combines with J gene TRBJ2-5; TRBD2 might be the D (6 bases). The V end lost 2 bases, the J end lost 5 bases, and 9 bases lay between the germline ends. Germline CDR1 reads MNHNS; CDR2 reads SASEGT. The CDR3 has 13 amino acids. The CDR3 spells CASSEMGRETQYF. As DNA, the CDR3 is TGTGCCAGCAGTGAAATGGGGAGGGAGACCCAGTACTTC.

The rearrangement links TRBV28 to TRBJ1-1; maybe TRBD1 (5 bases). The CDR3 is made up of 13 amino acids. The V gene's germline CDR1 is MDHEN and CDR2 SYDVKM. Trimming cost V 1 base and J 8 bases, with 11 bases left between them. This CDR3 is CASSLLGGFEAFF. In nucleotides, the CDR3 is TGTGCCAGCAGTTTATTGGGGGGTTTCGAAGCTTTCTTT.

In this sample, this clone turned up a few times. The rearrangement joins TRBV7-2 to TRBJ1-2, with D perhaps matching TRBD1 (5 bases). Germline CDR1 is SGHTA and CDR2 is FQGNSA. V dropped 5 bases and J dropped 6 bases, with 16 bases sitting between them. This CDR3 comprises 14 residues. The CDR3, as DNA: TGTGCCAGCAGCCCGCAGGGAGGATGGAATGGCTACACCTTC. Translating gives CASSPQGGWNGYTF. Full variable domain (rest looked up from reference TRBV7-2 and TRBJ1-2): GAGVSQSPSNKVTEKGKDVELRCDPISGHTALYWYRQSLGQGLEFLIYFQGNSAPDKSGLPSDRFSAERTGGSVSTLTIQRTQQEDSAVYLCASSPQGGWNGYTFGSGTRLTVV.

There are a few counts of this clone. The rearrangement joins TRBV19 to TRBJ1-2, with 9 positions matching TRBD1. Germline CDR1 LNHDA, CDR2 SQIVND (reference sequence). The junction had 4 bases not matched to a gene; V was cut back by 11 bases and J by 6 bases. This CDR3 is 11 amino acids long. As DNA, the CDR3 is TGTGCCGGACGACAGGGGGATGGCTACACCTTC. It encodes CAGRQGDGYTF.

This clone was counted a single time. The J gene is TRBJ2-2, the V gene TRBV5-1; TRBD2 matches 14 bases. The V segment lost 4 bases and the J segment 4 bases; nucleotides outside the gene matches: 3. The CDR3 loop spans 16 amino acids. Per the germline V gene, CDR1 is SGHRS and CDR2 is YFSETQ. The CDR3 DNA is TGCGCCAGCAGCATCGGGACTAGCGGGAGCACCGGGGAGCTGTTTTTT. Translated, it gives CASSIGTSGSTGELFF. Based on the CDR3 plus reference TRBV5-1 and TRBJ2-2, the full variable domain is KAGVTQTPRYLIKTRGQQVTLSCSPISGHRSVSWYQQTPGQGLQFLFEYFSETQRNKGNFPGRFSGRQFSNSRSEMNVSTLELGDSALYLCASSIGTSGSTGELFFGEGSRLTVL.

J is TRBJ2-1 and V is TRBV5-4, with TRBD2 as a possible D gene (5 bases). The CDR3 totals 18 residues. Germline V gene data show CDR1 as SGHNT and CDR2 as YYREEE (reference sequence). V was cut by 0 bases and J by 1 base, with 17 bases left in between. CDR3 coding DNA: TGTGCCAGCAGCTTGGCTGGTCGCGGGCAGAGGTCCTACAATGAGCAGTTCTTC. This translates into CASSLAGRGQRSYNEQFF.

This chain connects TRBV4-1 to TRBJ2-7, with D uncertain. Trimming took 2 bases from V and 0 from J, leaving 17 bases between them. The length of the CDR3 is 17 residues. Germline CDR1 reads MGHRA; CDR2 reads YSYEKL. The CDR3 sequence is CASSQPLTALTSYEQYF. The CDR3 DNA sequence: TGCGCCAGCAGCCAACCCCTCACAGCTCTCACCTCCTACGAGCAGTACTTC.

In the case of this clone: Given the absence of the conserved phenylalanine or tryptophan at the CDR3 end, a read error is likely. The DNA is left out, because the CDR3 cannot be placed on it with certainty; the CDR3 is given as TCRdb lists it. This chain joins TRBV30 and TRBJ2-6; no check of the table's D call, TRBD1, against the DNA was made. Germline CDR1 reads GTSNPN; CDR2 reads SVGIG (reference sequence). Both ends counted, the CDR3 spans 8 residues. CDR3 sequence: CAWGTRDR.

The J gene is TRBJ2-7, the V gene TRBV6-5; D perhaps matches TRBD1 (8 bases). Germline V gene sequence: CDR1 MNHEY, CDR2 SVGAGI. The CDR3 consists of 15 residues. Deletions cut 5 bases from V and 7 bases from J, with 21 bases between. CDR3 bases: TGTGCCAGCAGTCCAGCGGGGCAGGGGGCGTGGGAGCAGTACTTC. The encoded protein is CASSPAGQGAWEQYF.

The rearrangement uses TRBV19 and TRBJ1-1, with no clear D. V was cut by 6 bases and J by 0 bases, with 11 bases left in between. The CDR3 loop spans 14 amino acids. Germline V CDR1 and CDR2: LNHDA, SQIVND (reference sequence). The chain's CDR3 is CASRPHALNTEAFF. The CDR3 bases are TGTGCCAGTAGACCCCACGCTCTGAACACTGAAGCTTTCTTT.

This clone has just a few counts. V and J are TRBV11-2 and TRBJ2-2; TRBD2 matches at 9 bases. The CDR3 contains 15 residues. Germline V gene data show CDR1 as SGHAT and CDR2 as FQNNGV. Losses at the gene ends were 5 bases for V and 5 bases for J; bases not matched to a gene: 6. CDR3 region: CASSLIAGETGELFF. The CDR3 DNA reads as TGTGCCAGCAGCCTAATAGCGGGAGAAACCGGGGAGCTGTTTTTT.

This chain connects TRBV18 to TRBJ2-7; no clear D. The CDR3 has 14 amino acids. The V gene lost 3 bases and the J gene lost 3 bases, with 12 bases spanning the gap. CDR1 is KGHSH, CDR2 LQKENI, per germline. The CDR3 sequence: CASSPSVGSYEQYF. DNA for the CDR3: TGTGCCAGCTCACCGTCTGTAGGAAGCTACGAGCAGTACTTC.

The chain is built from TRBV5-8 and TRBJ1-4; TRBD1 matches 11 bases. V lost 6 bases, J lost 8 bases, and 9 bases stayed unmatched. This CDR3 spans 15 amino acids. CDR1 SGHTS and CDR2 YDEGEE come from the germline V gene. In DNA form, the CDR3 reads TGTGCCAGCACCCTACCGGGACAGGGGGGGGAAAAACTGTTTTTT. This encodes CASTLPGQGGEKLFF.

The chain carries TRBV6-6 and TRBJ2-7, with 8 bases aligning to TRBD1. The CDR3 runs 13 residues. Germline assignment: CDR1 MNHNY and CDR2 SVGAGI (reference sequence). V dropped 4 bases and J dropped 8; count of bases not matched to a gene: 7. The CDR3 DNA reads TGTGCCAGCAGTTCCTCTCAGGGGGCGAAGCAGTACTTC. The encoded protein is CASSSSQGAKQYF.

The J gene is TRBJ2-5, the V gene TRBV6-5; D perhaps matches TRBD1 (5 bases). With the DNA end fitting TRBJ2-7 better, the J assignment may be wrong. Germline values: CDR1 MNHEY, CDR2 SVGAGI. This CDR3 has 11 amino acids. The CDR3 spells CATQDPYEQYF. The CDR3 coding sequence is TGTGCCACACAGGACCCCTACGAGCAGTACTTC.